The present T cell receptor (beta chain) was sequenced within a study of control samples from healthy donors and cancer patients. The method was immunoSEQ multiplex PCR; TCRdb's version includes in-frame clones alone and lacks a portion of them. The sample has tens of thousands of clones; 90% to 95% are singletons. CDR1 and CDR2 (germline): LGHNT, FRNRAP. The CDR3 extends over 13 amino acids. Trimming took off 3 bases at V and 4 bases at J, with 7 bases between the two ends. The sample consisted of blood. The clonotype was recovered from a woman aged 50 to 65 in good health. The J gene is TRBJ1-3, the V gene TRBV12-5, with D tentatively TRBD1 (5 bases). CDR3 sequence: CASGLWGGNTIYF. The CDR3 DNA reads TGTGCTAGTGGTTTATGGGGGGGAAACACCATATATTTT.